In its sample, the clone carrying this T cell receptor (beta chain) was seen once. Individuals aged roughly 18 to 95 years were recruited from roughly 23 US areas. Cohort placement rested on clinical history that participants reported themselves. The data originate from a study of blood T cell repertoires in COVID-19. The CDR3 has 14 amino acids. V lost 0 bases and J lost 6, with 11 bases in between. In germline, CDR1 is SGDLS, CDR2 YYNGEE. Original processing methods: Nucleated cell number was recorded as an estimate derived from reference gene primer amplification. Only in-frame clones appear in the TCRdb table, and some are missing; sequencing was by immunoSEQ multiplex PCR. The DNA was the basis for D and trimming; V, J and clone size are from that table. The data show about 440,000 clones, with roughly 85% seen just once and about 2% held by the top ten.

This chain uses TRBV9 with TRBJ2-3, with a weak D call TRBD2 (5 bases). The sequence came from a woman between 18 and 29 years old with acute COVID-19. The specimen sequenced was PBMCs or T cells enriched from blood (not recorded which). The CDR3 is CASSVGEYADTQYF. In DNA, the CDR3 is TGTGCCAGCAGCGTAGGGGAGTACGCTGATACGCAGTATTTT.